This T cell receptor (beta chain) was sequenced in a study of regulatory T cells in long-lasting Graves disease. Trimming removed 4 bases from V and 2 bases from J, with 9 bases in between. CDR3 length: 15 amino acids. CDR1 is SGHNT and CDR2 is YENEEA in the germline V gene. This clonotype occurred a few times. The authors built TCR beta libraries using iRepertoire HTBI primers and Arm-PCR of CDR3 regions. TCRdb re-called the multiplex PCR reads with MiXCR, one entry per CDR3 protein. Of more than 300,000 distinct CDR3 sequences in the sample, 16% are singletons; the top ten hold 20%. As to time point: newly diagnosed GD, antithyroid drugs for less than 3 months. The authors made the TCR library using RNA they extracted from PBMCs. This sample was also put to use in a study of T cells in Graves' hyperthyroidism and ophthalmopathy.

The chain employs TRBV11-3 and TRBJ2-6; D gene uncertain. The sequencing used peripheral blood mononuclear cells (PBMCs), collected at new diagnosis, from a patient treated with antithyroid drugs. The clonotype comes from a woman aged 18-29 years with Graves disease. The CDR3 sequence: CASSSRGPGANVLTF. The DNA of the CDR3 is TGTGCCAGCAGCTCCCGTGGACCTGGGGCCAACGTCCTGACTTTC.